This TCR beta chain emerged from a study of blood T cell repertoires in COVID-19. Across the study: COVID-19 samples collected from the United States, Italy and Spain covered acute and convalescent phases.

Per the authors' pipeline: It was from reference gene primer amplification that nucleated cell counts were estimated. The table came from immunoSEQ multiplex PCR; TCRdb's copy has only in-frame clones and leaves some out. From that table come the V and J calls and clone size; the DNA was used to work out D and trimming. There are more than 300,000 clones in the sample; roughly 90% occur only once, and about 4% lies in the top ten. Categorization into cohorts depended on clinical history that participants reported. Germline lookup yields CDR1 DFQATT and CDR2 SNEGSKA (reference sequence). With 3 bases removed from V and 5 bases from J, the gap between germline ends came to 13 bases. This CDR3 comprises 13 residues.

The receptor was derived from a woman aged 25 to 45 who had been exposed to COVID-19. The V call is TRBV20-1, the J call TRBJ1-2; D is perhaps TRBD1 (5 bases). Sequencing used PBMCs or T cells enriched from blood (not recorded which). The CDR3 coding sequence is TGCAGTGCTAGTGATGGGGCCCGATATGGCTACACCTTC. Its protein product is CSASDGARYGYTF.